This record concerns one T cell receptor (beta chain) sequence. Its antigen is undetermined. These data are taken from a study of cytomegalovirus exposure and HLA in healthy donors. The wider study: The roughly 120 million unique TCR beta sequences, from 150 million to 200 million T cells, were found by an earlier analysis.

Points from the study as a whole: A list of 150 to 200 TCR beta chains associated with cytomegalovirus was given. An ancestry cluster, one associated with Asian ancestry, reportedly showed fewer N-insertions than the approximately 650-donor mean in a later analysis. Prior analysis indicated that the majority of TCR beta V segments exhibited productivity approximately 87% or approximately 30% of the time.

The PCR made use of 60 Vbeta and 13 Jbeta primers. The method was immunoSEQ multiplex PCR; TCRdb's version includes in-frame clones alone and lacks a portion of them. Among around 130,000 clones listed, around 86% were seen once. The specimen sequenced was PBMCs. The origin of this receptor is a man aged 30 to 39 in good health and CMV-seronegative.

The chain's CDR3 is CASSLGPQGGYTF. CDR3 bases: TGTGCCAGCAGTTTGGGGCCTCAGGGTGGCTACACCTTC. V is TRBV27 and J is TRBJ1-2; TRBD1 might be the D (5 bases). The CDR3 is 13 amino acids. CDR1 and CDR2 (germline): MNHEY, SMNVEV (reference sequence). V lost 3 bases, J lost 7 bases, and 12 bases lay in between.